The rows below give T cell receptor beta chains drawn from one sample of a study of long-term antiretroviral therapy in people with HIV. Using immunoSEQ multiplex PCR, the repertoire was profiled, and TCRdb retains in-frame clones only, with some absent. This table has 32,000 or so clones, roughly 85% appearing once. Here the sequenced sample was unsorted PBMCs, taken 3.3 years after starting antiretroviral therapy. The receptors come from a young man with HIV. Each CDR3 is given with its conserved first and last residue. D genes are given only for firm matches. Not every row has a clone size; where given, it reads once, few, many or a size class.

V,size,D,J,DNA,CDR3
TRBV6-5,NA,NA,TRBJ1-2,TGTGCCAGCAGCCTAGGGGGGCCCTATGGCTACACCTTC,CASSLGGPYGYTF
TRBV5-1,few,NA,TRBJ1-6,TGCGCCAGCAGCTTGGAAGGGAATCCACCCCTCCACTTT,CASSLEGNPPLHF
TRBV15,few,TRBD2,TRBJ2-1,TGTGCCACCAGCAGAGTGGGGGAAACTAGCGGTGCCCTCTCGCAGTTCTTC,CATSRVGETSGALSQFF
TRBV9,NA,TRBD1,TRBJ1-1,TGTGCCAGCAGCGTAGTAGGACAGGGGCAGCGGACTGAAGCTTTCTTT,CASSVVGQGQRTEAFF
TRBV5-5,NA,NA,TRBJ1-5,TGTGCCAGCAGCTTGGACGGGGTTAGCAATCAGCCCCAGCATTTT,CASSLDGVSNQPQHF
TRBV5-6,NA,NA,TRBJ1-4,TGTGCCAGCAGCTTGGGAGGAAAAGGGACTGAAAAACTGTTTTTT,CASSLGGKGTEKLFF
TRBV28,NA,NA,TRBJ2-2,TGTGCCAGCAGTTTTGAGGGCCGAAGCACCGGGGAGCTGTTTTTT,CASSFEGRSTGELFF
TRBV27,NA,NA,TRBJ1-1,TGTGCCAGCAGTCTAAAAAAACTGCCGAACACTGAAGCTTTCTTT,CASSLKKLPNTEAFF
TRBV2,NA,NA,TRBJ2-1,TGTGCCAGCAGCCCCGGGTATGAGCAGTTCTTC,CASSPGYEQFF
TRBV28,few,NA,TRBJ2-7,TGTGCCAGCAGGCCCATACTATACGAGCAGTACTTC,CASRPILYEQYF
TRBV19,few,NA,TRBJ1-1,TGTGCCAGTAGTATCTCCAGCGGCGGGACGGCTTTCTTT,CASSISSGGTAFF
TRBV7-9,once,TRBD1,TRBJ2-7,TGTGCCAGCAGCGCACGGGACAGTCGAGCTTACGAGCAGTACTTC,CASSARDSRAYEQYF
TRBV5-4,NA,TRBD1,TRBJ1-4,TGTGCCAGCAGGCCCGGGACAGGGCTAAGTGAAAAACTGTTTTTT,CASRPGTGLSEKLFF
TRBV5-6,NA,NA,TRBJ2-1,TGTGCCAGCAGGGGAGGACAGAACAATGAGCAGTTCTTC,CASRGGQNNEQFF
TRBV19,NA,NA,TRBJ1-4,TGTGCCAGTAAGATGGAGGGCTGGAATGAAAAACTGTTTTTT,CASKMEGWNEKLFF